This note documents a single TCR beta chain sequence. The CDR3 runs 15 residues. The germline V and J ends were trimmed by 3 bases and 4 bases, with 13 bases remaining between them. Looked up from germline, CDR1 is LNHDA and CDR2 is SQIVND (reference sequence). These data come from a study of blood T cell repertoires in COVID-19. Method: immunoSEQ multiplex PCR; TCRdb's copy keeps in-frame clones and lacks some. Of around 300,000 clones listed, nearly 90% are singletons. Specimen: peripheral blood. The sequence came from a woman aged 40 to 50 with COVID-19, enrolled during active disease. The chain couples TRBV19 to TRBJ2-1; D is perhaps TRBD1 (5 bases). The CDR3 spells CASSIGHQTYNEQFF. The DNA of the CDR3 is TGTGCCAGTAGTATCGGACACCAGACTTACAATGAGCAGTTCTTC.